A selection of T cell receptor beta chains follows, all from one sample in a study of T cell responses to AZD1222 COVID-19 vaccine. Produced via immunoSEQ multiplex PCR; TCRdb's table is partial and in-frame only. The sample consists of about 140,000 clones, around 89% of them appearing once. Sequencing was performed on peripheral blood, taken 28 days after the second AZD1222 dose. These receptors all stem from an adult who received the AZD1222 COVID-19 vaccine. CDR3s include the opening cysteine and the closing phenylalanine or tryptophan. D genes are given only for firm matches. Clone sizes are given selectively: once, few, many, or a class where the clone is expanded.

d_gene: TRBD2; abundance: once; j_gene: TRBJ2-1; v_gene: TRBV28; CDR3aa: CASSNWTSGRIWEQFF; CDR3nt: TGTGCCAGCAGTAACTGGACTAGCGGGAGAATCTGGGAGCAGTTCTTC
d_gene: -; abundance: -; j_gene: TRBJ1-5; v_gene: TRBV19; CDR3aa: CASTTAGGNQPQHF; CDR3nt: TGTGCCAGTACCACGGCGGGCGGGAATCAGCCCCAGCATTTT
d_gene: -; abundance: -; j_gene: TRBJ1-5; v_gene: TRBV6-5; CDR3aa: CASSRGWLENQPQHF; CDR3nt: TGTGCCAGCAGTCGTGGATGGCTGGAGAATCAGCCCCAGCATTTT
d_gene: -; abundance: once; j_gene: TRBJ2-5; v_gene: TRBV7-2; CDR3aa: CASSLLSAQGETQYF; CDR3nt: TGTGCCAGCAGCTTATTGTCGGCACAGGGAGAGACCCAGTACTTC
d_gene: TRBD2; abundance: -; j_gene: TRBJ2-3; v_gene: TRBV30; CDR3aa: CAWSRLAGGPTDTQYF; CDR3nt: TGTGCCTGGAGTAGGCTAGCGGGGGGGCCCACAGATACGCAGTATTTT
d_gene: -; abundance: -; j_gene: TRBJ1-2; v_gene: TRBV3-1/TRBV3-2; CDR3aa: CASSQLGEFPGYTF; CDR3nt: TGTGCCAGCAGCCAACTAGGGGAGTTTCCCGGCTACACCTTC
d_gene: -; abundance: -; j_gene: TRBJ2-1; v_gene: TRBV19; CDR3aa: CASTRDPIYNEQFF; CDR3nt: TGTGCCAGTACCCGGGACCCCATCTACAATGAGCAGTTCTTC
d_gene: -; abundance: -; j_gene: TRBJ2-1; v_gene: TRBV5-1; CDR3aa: CASSFSARDYNEQFF; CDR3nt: TGCGCCAGCAGCTTCTCGGCTCGGGACTACAATGAGCAGTTCTTC
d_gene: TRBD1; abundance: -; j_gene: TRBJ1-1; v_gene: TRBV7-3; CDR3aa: CASSLGQGPMNTEAFF; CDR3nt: TGTGCCAGCAGCTTGGGACAGGGGCCAATGAACACTGAAGCTTTCTTT
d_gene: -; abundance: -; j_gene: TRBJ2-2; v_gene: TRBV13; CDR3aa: CASSLTTGELFF; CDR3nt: TGTGCCAGCAGCTTGACCACCGGGGAGCTGTTTTTT
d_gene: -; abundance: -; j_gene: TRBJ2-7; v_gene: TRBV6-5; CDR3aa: CASRGPDFNYEQYF; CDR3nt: TGTGCCAGCAGGGGCCCGGACTTTAACTACGAGCAGTACTTC
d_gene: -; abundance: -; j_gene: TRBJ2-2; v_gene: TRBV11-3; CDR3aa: CASSFASLNTGELFF; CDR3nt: TGTGCCAGCAGTTTTGCCTCGCTGAACACCGGGGAGCTGTTTTTT
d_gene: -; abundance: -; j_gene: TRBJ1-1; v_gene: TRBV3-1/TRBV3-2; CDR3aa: CASSQDFGGTEAFF; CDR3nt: TGTGCCAGCAGCCAAGACTTCGGGGGCACTGAAGCTTTCTTT
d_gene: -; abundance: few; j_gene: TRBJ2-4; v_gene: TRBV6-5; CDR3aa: CASKGGRGAKNIQYF; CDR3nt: TGTGCCAGCAAAGGGGGTAGGGGAGCCAAAAACATTCAGTACTTC
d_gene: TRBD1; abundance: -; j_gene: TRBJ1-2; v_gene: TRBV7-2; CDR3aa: CASSRQGVNIANYGYTF; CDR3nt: TGTGCCAGCAGCAGACAGGGGGTTAATATAGCTAACTATGGCTACACCTTC
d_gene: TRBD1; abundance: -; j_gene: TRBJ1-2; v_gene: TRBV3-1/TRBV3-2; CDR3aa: CASSQLRQGAGGYTF; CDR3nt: TGTGCCAGCAGCCAATTAAGACAGGGGGCAGGTGGCTACACCTTC
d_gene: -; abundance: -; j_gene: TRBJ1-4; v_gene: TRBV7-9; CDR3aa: CASSFFSGPNENLFF; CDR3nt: TGTGCCAGCAGCTTTTTTTCGGGACCCAATGAAAATCTGTTTTTT
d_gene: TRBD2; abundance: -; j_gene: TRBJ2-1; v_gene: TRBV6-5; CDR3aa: CASRPGLASYNEQFF; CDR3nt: TGTGCCAGCAGACCGGGACTAGCGAGTTACAATGAGCAGTTCTTC
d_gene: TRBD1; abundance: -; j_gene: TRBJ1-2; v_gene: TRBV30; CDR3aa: CAWRDGTGKIYGYTF; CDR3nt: TGTGCCTGGAGGGATGGGACAGGGAAAATCTATGGCTACACCTTC
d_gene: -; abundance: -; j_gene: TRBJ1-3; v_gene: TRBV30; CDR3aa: CACSSWGTSGNTIYF; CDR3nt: TGTGCCTGTTCCTCTTGGGGGACTTCTGGAAACACCATATATTTT
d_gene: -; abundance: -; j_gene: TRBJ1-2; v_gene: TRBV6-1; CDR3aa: CASSEAGGEYGYTF; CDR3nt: TGTGCCAGCAGTGAAGCGGGCGGGGAATATGGCTACACCTTC
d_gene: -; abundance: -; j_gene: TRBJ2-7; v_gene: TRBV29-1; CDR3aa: CSVQAGIYEQYF; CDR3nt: TGCAGCGTTCAAGCTGGGATCTACGAGCAGTACTTC
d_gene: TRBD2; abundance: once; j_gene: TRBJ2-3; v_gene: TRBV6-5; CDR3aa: CASSSGGDTQYF; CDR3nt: TGTGCCAGCAGCAGCGGGGGGGATACGCAGTATTTT
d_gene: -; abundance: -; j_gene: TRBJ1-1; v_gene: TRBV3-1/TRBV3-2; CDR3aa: CASSQDPGTRNTEAFF; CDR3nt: TGTGCCAGCAGCCAAGATCCCGGGACAAGGAACACTGAAGCTTTCTTT
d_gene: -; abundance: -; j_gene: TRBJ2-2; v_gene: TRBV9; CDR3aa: CASSVDQNTGELFF; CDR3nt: TGTGCCAGCAGCGTTGACCAGAACACCGGGGAGCTGTTTTTT
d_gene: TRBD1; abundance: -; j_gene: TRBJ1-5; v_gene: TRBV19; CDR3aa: CASTPGTVGNQPQHF; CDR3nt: TGTGCCAGTACCCCCGGGACAGTGGGCAATCAGCCCCAGCATTTT
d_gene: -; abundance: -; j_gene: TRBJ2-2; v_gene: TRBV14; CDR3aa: CASSRDMNTGELFF; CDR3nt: TGTGCCAGCAGTCGGGACATGAACACCGGGGAGCTGTTTTTT
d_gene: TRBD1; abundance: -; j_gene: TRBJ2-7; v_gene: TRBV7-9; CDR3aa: CATTTGTGGFSAYEQYF; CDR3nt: TGTGCCACCACGACGGGGACAGGGGGCTTTAGCGCCTACGAGCAGTACTTC
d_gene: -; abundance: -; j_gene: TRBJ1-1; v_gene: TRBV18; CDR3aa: CASSPAPTNTEAFF; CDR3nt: TGTGCCAGCTCACCGGCGCCGACGAACACTGAAGCTTTCTTT
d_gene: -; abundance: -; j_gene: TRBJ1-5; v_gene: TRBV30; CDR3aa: CAWDRLGQPQHF; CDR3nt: TGTGCCTGGGACAGGCTGGGCCAGCCCCAGCATTTT
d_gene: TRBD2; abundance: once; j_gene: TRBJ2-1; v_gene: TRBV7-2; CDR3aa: CASSKFSGGAYNEQFF; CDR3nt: TGTGCCAGCAGCAAGTTTAGCGGGGGCGCCTACAATGAGCAGTTCTTC
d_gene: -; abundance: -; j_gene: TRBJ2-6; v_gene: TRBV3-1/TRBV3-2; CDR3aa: CASSQSSGANVLTF; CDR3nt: TGTGCCAGCAGCCAAAGTAGTGGGGCCAACGTCCTGACTTTC
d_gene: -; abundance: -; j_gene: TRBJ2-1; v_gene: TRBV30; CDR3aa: CACTTGYNEQFF; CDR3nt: TGTGCCTGCACTACCGGTTACAATGAGCAGTTCTTC
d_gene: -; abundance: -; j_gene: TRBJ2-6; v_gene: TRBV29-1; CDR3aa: CSVAHSGANVLTF; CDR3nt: TGCAGCGTTGCACACTCTGGGGCCAACGTCCTGACTTTC
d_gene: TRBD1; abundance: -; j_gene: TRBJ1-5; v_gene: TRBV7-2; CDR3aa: CASSLARSGRGRQPQHF; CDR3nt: TGTGCCAGCAGCTTAGCGAGGTCCGGCAGGGGGAGGCAGCCCCAGCATTTT
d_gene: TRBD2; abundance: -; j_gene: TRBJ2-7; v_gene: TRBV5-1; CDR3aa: CASSLVLAGGYEQYF; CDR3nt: TGCGCCAGCAGCTTGGTACTAGCGGGGGGCTACGAGCAGTACTTC
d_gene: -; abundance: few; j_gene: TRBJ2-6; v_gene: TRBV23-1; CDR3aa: CASSHGRCISGANVLTF; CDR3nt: TGCGCCAGCAGTCATGGGAGGTGCATCTCTGGGGCCAACGTCCTGACTTTC
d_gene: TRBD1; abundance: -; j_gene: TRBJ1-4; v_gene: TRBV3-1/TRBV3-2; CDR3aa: CASNGQEAEKLFF; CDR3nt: TGTGCCAGCAACGGACAGGAGGCGGAAAAACTGTTTTTT
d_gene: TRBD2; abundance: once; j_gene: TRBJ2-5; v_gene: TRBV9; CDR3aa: CASSELAGGPAETQYF; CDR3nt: TGTGCCAGCAGCGAGCTAGCGGGGGGGCCAGCAGAGACCCAGTACTTC
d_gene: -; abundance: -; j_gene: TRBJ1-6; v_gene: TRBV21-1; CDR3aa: CASSKGTFLPPLHF; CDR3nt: TGTGCCAGCAGCAAGGGGACATTTCTGCCACCCCTCCACTTT
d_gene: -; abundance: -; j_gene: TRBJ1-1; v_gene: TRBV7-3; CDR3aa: CASSAGTLNTEAFF; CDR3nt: TGTGCCAGCAGTGCCGGGACATTGAACACTGAAGCTTTCTTT
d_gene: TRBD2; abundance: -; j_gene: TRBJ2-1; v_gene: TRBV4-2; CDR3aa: CASSQGVAGRDEQFF; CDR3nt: TGTGCCAGCAGCCAAGGGGTAGCGGGGAGGGATGAGCAGTTCTTC
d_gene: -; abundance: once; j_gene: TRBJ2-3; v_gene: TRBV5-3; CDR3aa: CARNRCPSTDTQYF; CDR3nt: TGTGCCAGAAACCGTTGCCCTAGCACAGATACGCAGTATTTT
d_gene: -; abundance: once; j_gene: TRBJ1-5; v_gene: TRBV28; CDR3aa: CASSLKGRVGNQPQHF; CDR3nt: TGTGCCAGCAGTTTAAAAGGCAGGGTTGGCAATCAGCCCCAGCATTTT
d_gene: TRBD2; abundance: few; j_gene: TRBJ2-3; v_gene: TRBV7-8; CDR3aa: CASSRGLAGSLDTQYF; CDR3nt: TGTGCCAGCAGCCGAGGACTAGCGGGCTCCCTGGATACGCAGTATTTT
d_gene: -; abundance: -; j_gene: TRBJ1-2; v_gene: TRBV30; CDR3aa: CAWRHRARGYTF; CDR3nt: TGTGCCTGGAGGCACAGGGCTCGAGGCTACACCTTC
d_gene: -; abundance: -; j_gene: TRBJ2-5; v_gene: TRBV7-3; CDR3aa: CASSLTGGVETQYF; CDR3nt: TGTGCCAGCAGCTTAACCGGGGGTGTCGAGACCCAGTACTTC
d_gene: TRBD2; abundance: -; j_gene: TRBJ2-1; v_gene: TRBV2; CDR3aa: CASTPGGSSYNEQFF; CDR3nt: TGTGCCAGCACCCCCGGGGGGAGTTCCTACAATGAGCAGTTCTTC
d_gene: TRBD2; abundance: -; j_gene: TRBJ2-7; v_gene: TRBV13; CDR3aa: CASSLTFRGLARGDYEQYF; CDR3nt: TGTGCCAGCAGCCTAACATTCAGGGGACTAGCGCGGGGTGACTACGAGCAGTACTTC
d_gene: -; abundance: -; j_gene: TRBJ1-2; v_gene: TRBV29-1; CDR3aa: CSVGLPFTGLNYGYTF; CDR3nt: TGCAGCGTTGGTCTCCCGTTTACAGGGCTCAACTATGGCTACACCTTC
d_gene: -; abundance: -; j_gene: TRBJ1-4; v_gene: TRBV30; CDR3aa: CAWNPGRLTGTNEKLFF; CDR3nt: TGTGCCTGGAACCCCGGTAGATTGACCGGGACTAATGAAAAACTGTTTTTT
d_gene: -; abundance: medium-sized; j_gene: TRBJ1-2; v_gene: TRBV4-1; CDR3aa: CASSHAPGTNYGYTF; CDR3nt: TGCGCCAGCAGCCATGCCCCCGGGACTAACTATGGCTACACCTTC
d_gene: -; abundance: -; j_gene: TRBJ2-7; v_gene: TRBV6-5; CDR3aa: CASRNRRDSSYEQYF; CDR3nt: TGTGCCAGCAGGAATCGGCGGGACAGCTCCTACGAGCAGTACTTC
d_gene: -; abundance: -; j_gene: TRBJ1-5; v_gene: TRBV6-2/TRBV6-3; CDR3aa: CASSYSRRQGSQPQHF; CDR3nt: TGTGCCAGCAGTTACTCGAGACGTCAGGGGAGTCAGCCCCAGCATTTT
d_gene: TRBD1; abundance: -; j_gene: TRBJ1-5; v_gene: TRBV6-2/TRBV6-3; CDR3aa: CASSYSGTGNNQPQHF; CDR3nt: TGTGCCAGCAGTTACTCCGGGACAGGGAACAATCAGCCCCAGCATTTT
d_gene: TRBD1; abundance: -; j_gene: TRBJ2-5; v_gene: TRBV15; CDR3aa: CATSRRQGSETRQETQYF; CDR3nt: TGTGCCACCAGCAGAAGACAGGGCTCGGAGACAAGACAAGAGACCCAGTACTTC
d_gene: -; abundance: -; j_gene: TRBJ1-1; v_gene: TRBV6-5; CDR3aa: CASSYIGDMNTEAFF; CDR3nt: TGTGCCAGCAGTTACATCGGGGACATGAACACTGAAGCTTTCTTT
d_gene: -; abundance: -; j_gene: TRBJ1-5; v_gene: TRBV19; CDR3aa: CASSRRGPGFSNQPQHF; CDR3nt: TGTGCCAGTAGTCGGCGGGGACCGGGGTTTAGCAATCAGCCCCAGCATTTT
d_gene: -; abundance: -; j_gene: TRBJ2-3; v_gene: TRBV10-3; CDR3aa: CAISQGGMADTQYF; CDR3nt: TGTGCCATCAGTCAAGGGGGAATGGCAGATACGCAGTATTTT